This paragraph covers one T cell receptor (beta chain) sequence. Using immunoSEQ multiplex PCR, the repertoire was profiled, and TCRdb retains in-frame clones only, with some absent. This sample has around 140,000 clones, with about four fifths found just once. This entry comes from a study of blood T cell repertoires in COVID-19. This CDR3 is built from 13 residues. The V gene lost 5 bases and the J gene lost 6 bases, with 14 bases spanning the gap. Germline V gene lookup returns CDR1 SQVTM and CDR2 ANQGSEA. The material sequenced was peripheral blood. This TCR was recovered from a woman in her sixties with active or convalescent COVID-19. The V gene is TRBV29-1, the J gene TRBJ2-1, with a tentative D call TRBD2 (5 bases). CDR3 loop: CSVLRDISNEQFF. The DNA for the CDR3 is TGCAGCGTTCTCCGGGATATTAGCAATGAGCAGTTCTTC.